The following is a TCR beta chain sequence with its context. This clone's antigen is unknown. No base quality values were provided; no much bigger clone lies one nucleotide off. Genomic DNA was the input for TRB sequencing, which was run either with the immunoSEQ assay at survey resolution or with the hsTCRB kit. The authors' pipeline ran thus. Initial read processing used immunoSEQ software, and repertoire analyses used the LymphoSeq R package. Clonality was calculated as 1 minus normalized Shannon entropy, and the Gini coefficient was also calculated for each TRB dataset. Phenotypes of unsorted samples were inferred by mapping TRB sequences from sorted subsets of the recipient or donor onto unsorted samples of the same recipient. TCRdb took over this immuneACCESS table, retaining in-frame rearrangements with V and J assigned. Such tables are incomplete; in checked studies, under half of the missing clones stem from an unresolved V gene, and the remainder is unexplained. V and J calls plus clone size are reproduced from that table; the DNA served to infer D and trimming. The sample table lists 19,000 or so clones, roughly 98% of them with a count of one. The ten largest account for about 0.13% of the sample.

The data derive from a study of T cells after posttransplantation cyclophosphamide listed by TCRdb under 2016. Study-wide context: T cell repertoire reconstitution was tracked by TRB sequencing after myeloablative bone marrow transplantation in which posttransplantation cyclophosphamide was used as GVHD prophylaxis. Antigen receptor sequencing was done on samples from 35 PTCy-treated patients and from approximately 16 related bone marrow donors of those patients. Blood from every one of the roughly 33 PTCy patients who had 1-year posttransplant specimens underwent TRB sequencing. In 3 patients, up to roughly 3 additional blood samples taken between 2 and 5.2 years after transplant also underwent TRB sequencing, as did pretransplant blood from a handful of patients. Because TRA and TRB clonality were tightly correlated in 8 or 9 samples, subsequent TCR analyses were focused on TRB only. Public TRB sequences were queried against a database of over 3,000 sequences associated with responses to pathogens, tumor antigens, self-antigens and alloantigens. Paper-wide results and their limitations: The TRB repertoires of T cells infiltrating skin or GI tract showed only limited overlap with the TRB repertoires of T cells in blood. At 1-2 months, donor-recipient similarity was low but rose over the first year, and the later blood repertoires were often dominated by donor CD8+ memory clones. Across roughly 49 patients, TRB clonality was highly associated with recipient CMV seropositivity and CMV reactivation, and PTCy diversity was similar to diversity in CNI/methotrexate controls.

On the day of marrow donation, related bone marrow donors gave peripheral blood samples. Naive T cells were defined as viable CD3+CD4+ or CD3+CD8+ cells that were CCR7+CD45RA+CD45RO-CD95-CD27+CD28+. Peripheral blood and bone marrow mononuclear cells were isolated by Ficoll-Hypaque density centrifugation and were cryopreserved. FACS on a FACSAria II was used to sort CD4+ and CD8+ T cells, including the naive and memory subsets. Sequences SGHNT (CDR1) and YENEEA (CDR2) are obtained from the germline V gene. Germline trimming amounts to 2 bases on V and 0 bases on J, with 12 as the count of junction bases outside the gene matches. Counted from cysteine to phenylalanine, this CDR3 has 18 amino acids. The CDR3 DNA has 54 bases and is translated from base 1.

The sequence links TRBV11-3 to TRBJ2-7, and 8 bases in between align with TRBD1. The receptor was derived from a man in his forties in good health, CMV-negative, and a related stem cell transplant donor. The sample taken for sequencing was naive CD8+ T cells sorted from PBMCs. The CDR3 sequence is CASSLTGGLLHGSYEQYF. The DNA is as follows: TGTGCCAGCAGCTTAACAGGGGGACTCCTCCATGGCTCCTACGAGCAGTACTTC.